This T cell receptor beta chain originates from a study of T cells after yellow fever vaccination (dated by TCRdb to about 2019). Notes on the research overall: The SMART-Seq v4 Ultra Low Input RNA kit was used to prepare libraries from fractions with low cell numbers. Bulk PBMC replicates and cell subsets were isolated from blood drawn at multiple timepoints before and after both primary and secondary immunization. Two healthy male donors, one aged 18 to 30 and one aged 30 to 40 years, made up the cohort. Bulk TCR alpha and beta repertoires were sequenced longitudinally to track T-cell clones before and after primary and booster YFV17D yellow fever vaccination.

Relative to germline, V is missing 5 bases and J is missing 9 bases, with 2 bases of the junction outside any gene match. Taken from cysteine to phenylalanine, the CDR3 has 12 residues. The retained sequence is limited to the CDR3, 36 bases, with the frame set at the first base. CDR1 and CDR2 are read off the germline V gene as SGHAT and FQNNGV. The sample's treatment or condition, from its label and the paper: live attenuated yellow fever vaccine strain. At each blood-draw timepoint, two biological replicates of bulk PBMCs were obtained. A standard Ficoll-Paque protocol was used to isolate PBMCs from peripheral blood. RNA was extracted with TriZol from bulk PBMCs, CD4 and CD8 fractions, and dextramer-positive and dextramer-negative fractions. The paper's findings and limits, for the study overall: After the booster, most of the clones that had expanded following primary vaccination were detected again (around 97% of CD4 and 80% to 90% of CD8), which suggests that memory was broadly maintained. A small fraction of clonotypes showed up in both the CD4 and CD8 compartments, probably as a result of convergent recombination. Because only a couple of donors were included in the study, the extent to which the findings can be generalized is limited. Compared with the primary T-cell response, the secondary T-cell response was weaker but faster, peaking on day 5 rather than day 15. Computational filtering was required because FACS-sorted repertoires could contain abundant contaminating clonotypes from the bulk population.

At least ten counts were recorded for this clonotype. What antigen it recognizes has not been identified. It has no much larger one-base neighbor in the sample; base qualities were not kept. Sequencing took place on an Illumina NovaSeq 6000. TCR cDNA was synthesized by 5'RACE template switching, which introduced a universal primer site and unique molecular identifiers. cDNA synthesis was primed from both the TCR alpha and TCR beta constant segments. Libraries were amplified in two PCR steps, with sample barcodes and sequencing adapters added in the second step. Libraries were sequenced on Illumina HiSeq 2500 (2x100 bp) or NovaSeq (2x150 bp). Concerning the study's data processing: Demultiplexing of reads and collapsing into UMI consensus sequences were performed with MIGEC, and V(D)J alignment was carried out with MiXCR. Clonotypes responding to the vaccine were identified with edgeR on replicate PBMC samples, with the criteria of FDR below 0.01 and a log2 fold change above 5 up to day 15. CD4 or CD8 identity was assigned to each bulk clonotype according to whether the clonotype was present at higher abundance in the sequenced CD4 repertoire or the sequenced CD8 repertoire. TCRdb's own reprocessing of the public reads used fastp at Q25 and MiXCR and kept productive beta chains. Entries are consolidated by CDR3 protein sequence, retaining the most common genes and DNA. TCRdb, not the original authors, processed these V and J calls. The sample yields 300,000 to 400,000 distinct CDR3 sequences; about 4% were counted once. The top ten clones comprise more than 20% of the sample.

The sample consisted of PBMCs, taken 5 days after the yellow fever booster vaccination. The clonotype originates from a man aged 18-30 years who received the YFV17D yellow fever vaccine. Recombination linked TRBV11-2 to TRBJ2-1, with TRBD2 identical over 9 junction bases. This receptor carries the CDR3 CASSRGGAEQFF. The DNA reads as follows: TGTGCCAGCAGCCGCGGGGGGGCTGAGCAGTTCTTC.